This T cell receptor (beta chain) comes out of a study of control samples from healthy donors and cancer patients. Germline-derived CDR1 and CDR2 are SGHDT and YYEEEE. The V segment lost 1 base and the J segment 1 base; nucleotides outside the gene matches: 6. The CDR3 extends over 17 amino acids. Method: immunoSEQ multiplex PCR; TCRdb's copy keeps in-frame clones and lacks some. The sample has under 65,000 clones, more than 70% seen once. This receptor was taken from a woman aged 55 to 70 with lung cancer. The chain combines TRBV5-6 with TRBJ2-1; TRBD2 aligns across 9 bases. The sample consisted of PBMCs. CDR3 sequence: CASSLIRLAASYNEQFF. DNA of the CDR3: TGTGCCAGCAGCTTGATCCGACTAGCGGCTTCCTACAATGAGCAGTTCTTC.